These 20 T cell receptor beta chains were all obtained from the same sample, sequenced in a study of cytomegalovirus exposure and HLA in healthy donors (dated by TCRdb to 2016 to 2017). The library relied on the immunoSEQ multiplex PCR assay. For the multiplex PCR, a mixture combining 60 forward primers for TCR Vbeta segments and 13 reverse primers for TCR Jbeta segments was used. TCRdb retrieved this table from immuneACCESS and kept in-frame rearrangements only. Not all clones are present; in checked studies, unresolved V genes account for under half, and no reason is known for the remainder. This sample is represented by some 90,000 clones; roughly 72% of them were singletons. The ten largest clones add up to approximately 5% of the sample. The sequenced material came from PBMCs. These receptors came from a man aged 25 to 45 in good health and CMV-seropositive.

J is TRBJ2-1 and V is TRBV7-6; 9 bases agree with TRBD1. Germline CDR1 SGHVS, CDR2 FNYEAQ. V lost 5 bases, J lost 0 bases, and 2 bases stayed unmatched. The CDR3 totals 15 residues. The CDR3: CASSLTGGSYNEQFF. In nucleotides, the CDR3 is TGTGCCAGCAGCCTGACAGGGGGCTCCTACAATGAGCAGTTCTTC.

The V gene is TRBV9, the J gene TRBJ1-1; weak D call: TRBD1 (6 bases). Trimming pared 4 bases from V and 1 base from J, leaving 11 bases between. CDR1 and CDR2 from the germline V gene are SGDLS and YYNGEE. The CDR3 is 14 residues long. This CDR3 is CASSLRTENTEAFF. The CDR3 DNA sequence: TGTGCCAGCAGCTTAAGGACAGAGAACACTGAAGCTTTCTTT.

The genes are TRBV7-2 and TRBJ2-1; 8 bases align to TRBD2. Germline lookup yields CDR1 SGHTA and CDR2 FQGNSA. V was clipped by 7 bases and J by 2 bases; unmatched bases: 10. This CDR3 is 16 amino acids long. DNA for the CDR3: TGTGCCAGCACAAGATCCGGGGGGGCCCCCTACAATGAGCAGTTCTTC. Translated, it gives CASTRSGGAPYNEQFF.

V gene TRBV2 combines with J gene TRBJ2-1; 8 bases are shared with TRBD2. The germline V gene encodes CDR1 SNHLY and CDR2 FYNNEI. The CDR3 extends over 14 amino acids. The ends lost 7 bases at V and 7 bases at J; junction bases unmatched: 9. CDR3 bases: TGTGCCAGCAATCGGGGGGGCCTGGGAAATGAGCAGTTCTTC. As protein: CASNRGGLGNEQFF.

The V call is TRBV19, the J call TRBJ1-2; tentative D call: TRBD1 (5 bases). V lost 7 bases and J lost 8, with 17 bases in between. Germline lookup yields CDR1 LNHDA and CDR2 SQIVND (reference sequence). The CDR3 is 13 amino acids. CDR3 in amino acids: CASTRQFVSGYTF. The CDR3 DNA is TGTGCCAGTACCCGACAGTTTGTCTCGGGCTACACCTTC. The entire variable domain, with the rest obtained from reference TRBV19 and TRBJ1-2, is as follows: DGGITQSPKYLFRKEGQNVTLSCEQNLNHDAMYWYRQDPGQGLRLIYYSQIVNDFQKGDIAEGYSVSREKKESFPLTVTSAQKNPTAFYLCASTRQFVSGYTFGSGTRLTVV.

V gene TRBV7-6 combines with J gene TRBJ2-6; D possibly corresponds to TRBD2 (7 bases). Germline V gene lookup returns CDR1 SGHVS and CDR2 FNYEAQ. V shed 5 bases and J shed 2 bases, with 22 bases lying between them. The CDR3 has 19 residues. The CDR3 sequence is CASSPRAGHLFPGANVLTF. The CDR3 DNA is TGTGCCAGCAGCCCTAGAGCGGGACATCTTTTTCCTGGGGCCAACGTCCTGACTTTC. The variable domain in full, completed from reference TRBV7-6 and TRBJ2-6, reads GAGVSQSPRYKVTKRGQDVALRCDPISGHVSLYWYRQALGQGPEFLTYFNYEAQQDKSGLPNDRFSAERPEGSISTLTIQRTEQRDSAMYRCASSPRAGHLFPGANVLTFGAGSRLTVL.

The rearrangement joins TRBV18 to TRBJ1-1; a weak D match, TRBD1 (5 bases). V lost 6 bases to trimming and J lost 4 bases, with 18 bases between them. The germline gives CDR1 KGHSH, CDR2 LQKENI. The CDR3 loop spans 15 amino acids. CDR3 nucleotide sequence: TGTGCCAGCTCTTCCGTTCGGGGAGGGGTCACTGAAGCTTTCTTT. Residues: CASSSVRGGVTEAFF.

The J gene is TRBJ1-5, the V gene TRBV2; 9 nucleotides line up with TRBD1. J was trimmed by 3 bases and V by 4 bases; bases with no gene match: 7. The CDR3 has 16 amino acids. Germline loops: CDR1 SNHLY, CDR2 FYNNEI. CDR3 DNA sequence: TGTGCCAGCAGTGTGGAGACAGGGGGTACCAATCAGCCCCAGCATTTT. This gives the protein CASSVETGGTNQPQHF.

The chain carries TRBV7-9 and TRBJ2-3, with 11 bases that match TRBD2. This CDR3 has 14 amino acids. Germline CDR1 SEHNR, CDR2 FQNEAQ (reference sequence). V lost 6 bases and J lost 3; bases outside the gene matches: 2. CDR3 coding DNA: TGTGCCAGCAGGCGACTAGCGGGGACAGATACGCAGTATTTT. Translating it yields CASRRLAGTDTQYF.

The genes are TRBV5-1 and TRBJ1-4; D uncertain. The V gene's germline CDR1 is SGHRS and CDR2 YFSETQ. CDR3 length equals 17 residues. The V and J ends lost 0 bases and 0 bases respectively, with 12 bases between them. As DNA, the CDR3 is TGCGCCAGCAGCTTGGCTGGGAGGGCCTCAACTAATGAAAAACTGTTTTTT. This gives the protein CASSLAGRASTNEKLFF.

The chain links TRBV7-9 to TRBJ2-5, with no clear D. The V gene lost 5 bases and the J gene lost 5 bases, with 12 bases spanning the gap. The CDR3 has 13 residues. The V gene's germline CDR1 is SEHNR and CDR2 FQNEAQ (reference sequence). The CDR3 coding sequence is TGTGCCAGCAGCCCAACCTGGGCGGAGACCCAGTACTTC. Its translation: CASSPTWAETQYF.

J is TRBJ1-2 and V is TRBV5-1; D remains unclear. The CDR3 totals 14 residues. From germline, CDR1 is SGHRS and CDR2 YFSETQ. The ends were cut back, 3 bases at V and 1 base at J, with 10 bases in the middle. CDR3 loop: CASSSGLFNYGYTF. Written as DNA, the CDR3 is TGCGCCAGCAGCTCGGGTCTTTTTAACTATGGCTACACCTTC. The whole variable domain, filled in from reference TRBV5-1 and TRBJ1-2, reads KAGVTQTPRYLIKTRGQQVTLSCSPISGHRSVSWYQQTPGQGLQFLFEYFSETQRNKGNFPGRFSGRQFSNSRSEMNVSTLELGDSALYLCASSSGLFNYGYTFGSGTRLTVV.

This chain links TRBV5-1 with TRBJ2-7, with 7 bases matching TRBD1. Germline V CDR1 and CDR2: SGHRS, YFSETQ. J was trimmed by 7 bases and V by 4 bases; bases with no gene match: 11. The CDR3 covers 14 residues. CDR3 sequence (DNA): TGCGCCAGCAGCCCGGCCACAGGGGCGCGGGAGCAGTACTTC. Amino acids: CASSPATGAREQYF.

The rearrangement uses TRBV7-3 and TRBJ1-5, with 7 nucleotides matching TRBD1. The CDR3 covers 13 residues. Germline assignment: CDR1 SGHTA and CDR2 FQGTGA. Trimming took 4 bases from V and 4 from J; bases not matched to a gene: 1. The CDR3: CASSSQGNQPQHF. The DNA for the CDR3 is TGTGCCAGCAGCTCACAGGGGAATCAGCCCCAGCATTTT.

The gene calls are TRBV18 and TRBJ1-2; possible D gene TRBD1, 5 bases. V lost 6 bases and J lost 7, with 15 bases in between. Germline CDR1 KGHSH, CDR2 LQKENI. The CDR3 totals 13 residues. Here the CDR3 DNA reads TGTGCCAGCTCGCGGGGCAGGGAAGGTGGCTACACCTTC. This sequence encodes CASSRGREGGYTF.

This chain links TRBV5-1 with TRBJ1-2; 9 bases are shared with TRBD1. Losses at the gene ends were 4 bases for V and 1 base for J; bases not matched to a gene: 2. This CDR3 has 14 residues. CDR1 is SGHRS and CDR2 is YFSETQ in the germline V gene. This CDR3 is CASSPTGGNYGYTF. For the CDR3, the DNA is TGCGCCAGCAGCCCGACAGGGGGTAACTATGGCTACACCTTC.

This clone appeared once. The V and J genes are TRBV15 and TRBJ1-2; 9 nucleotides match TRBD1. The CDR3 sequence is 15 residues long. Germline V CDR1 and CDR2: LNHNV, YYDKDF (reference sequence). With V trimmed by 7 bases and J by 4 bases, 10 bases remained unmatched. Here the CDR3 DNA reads TGTGCCACCACCGTCTACAGGGGGCCGGGCTATGGCTACACCTTC. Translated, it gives CATTVYRGPGYGYTF.

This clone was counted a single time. The CDR3 bases are TGCAGCGTAGAAATAGGCCGCGGGGGCGAGCAGTACTTC. Translation gives CSVEIGRGGEQYF. V and J are TRBV29-1 and TRBJ2-7; 7 bases agree with TRBD2. The CDR3 consists of 13 residues. Trimming removed 6 bases from V and 6 bases from J; junction bases left unmatched: 11. The V gene's germline CDR1 is SQVTM and CDR2 ANQGSEA.

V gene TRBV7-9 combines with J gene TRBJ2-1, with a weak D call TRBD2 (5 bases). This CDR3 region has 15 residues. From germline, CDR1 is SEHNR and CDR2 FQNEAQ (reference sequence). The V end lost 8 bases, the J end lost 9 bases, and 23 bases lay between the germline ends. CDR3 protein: CASRDTPHTNGEQFF. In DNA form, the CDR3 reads TGTGCCAGCCGGGATACCCCACACACCAACGGTGAGCAGTTCTTC.

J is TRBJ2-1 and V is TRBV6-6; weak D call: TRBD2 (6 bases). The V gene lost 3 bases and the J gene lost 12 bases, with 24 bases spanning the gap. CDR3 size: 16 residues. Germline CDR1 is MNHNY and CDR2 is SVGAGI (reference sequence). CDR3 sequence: CASSYRGGGREFLQFF. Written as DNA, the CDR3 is TGTGCCAGCAGTTATCGAGGTGGAGGGAGAGAGTTCCTGCAGTTCTTC.